The entry below describes one TCR beta chain. The antigen this receptor binds is unknown. No much larger clone exists at a distance of one base, and base qualities are not known. The roughly 39 donors, aged roughly 6 to 95 years, were systemically healthy Caucasian individuals from Russia. About 9.8 milliliters of peripheral blood were drawn from each donor into EDTA-treated Vacutainer tubes. Ficoll-Paque density-gradient centrifugation was used to isolate PBMCs, with at least 6.5 million obtained per sample. Total RNA was extracted from PBMCs with Trizol reagent, with at least 6 micrograms obtained per sample. For every donor, flow cytometry on a PBMC aliquot measured the percentage of naive CD45RAhigh/CD27high T cells. V loses 3 bases of germline sequence and J loses 14 bases, and the interval between the two ends is 17 bases. The CDR3 holds 13 amino acids from the cysteine to the phenylalanine. Only the CDR3 portion is preserved as DNA: 39 bases, with reading frame beginning at the first base. The germline V gene yields KGHSH for CDR1 and LQKENI for CDR2.

The sample comes from a study of blood T cells in healthy people across ages (dated by TCRdb to between 2015 and 2016). With regard to the full study: Template switching captured roughly one uniquely barcoded TCR beta cDNA molecule per two T cells in model experiments. Using deep sequencing normalized with unique cDNA molecular identifiers, the study measured how TCR beta repertoire diversity changes with age. The donors were divided into four age groups: young (average around 17 years), middle-aged (over 35), aged (about 60) and long-lived (roughly 88). To avoid experimental bias, donors of different ages were randomly spread across the sequencing lanes. Two additional independent replicas of 1 million unique cDNA reads from the same blood draw were analyzed for two donors (one aged 18 to 29 and one aged 80 or older).

General findings and caveats noted by the study authors: The long-lived group showed more naive CD4+ T cells, fewer expanded clones and increased TCR diversity than the aged group, suggesting age selection. Observed TCR beta diversity correlated strongly with the percentage of naive T cells measured by flow cytometry. Total diversity estimates from one million sequenced T cells were considered lower bounds and underestimates. As age increased, observed TCR beta diversity per million T cells dropped in a roughly linear way, and a significant reduction was already evident by age about 40. Because the CMV infection status of the donors was unknown, age-related changes in expanded clonotypes may potentially have been confounded. Conclusive comparison of naive and antigen-experienced compartments was prevented by the profiling of bulk unsorted PBMCs.

Libraries were made using 5' RACE. The data were produced on an Illumina HiSeq 2500. The second PCR ran for about 7 to 11 cycles and used a J-beta primer mix along with a sample-barcoded 5' primer. A unique molecular identifier was introduced onto each TCR beta cDNA molecule by a template-switch 5' adaptor carrying 12 random nucleotides. Each sample yielded at least 2.5 million CDR3-containing paired-end reads. First-strand cDNA was synthesized from all RNA with the Mint cDNA synthesis kit, primed by a TRBC-specific oligonucleotide. After uracil-DNA glycosylase treatment, a first 18-cycle PCR used universal primers M1SS and BC2_uni_R on all cDNA. In the source study's methods: For normalization, 1 million high-quality reads were randomly selected from each sample, with every read carrying a distinct molecular identifier. Instead of being binned into consensus sequences, reads with shared molecular identifiers were discarded. MiTCR, run with a Q25 quality threshold and the strictest error-elimination algorithm, handled CDR3 identification, clonotype clustering and error correction. A nonparametric unseen species model with Euler transformation was used to estimate a lower bound on total TCR beta diversity. Using fastp trimming at Q25 and MiXCR clonotype assembly, TCRdb reanalyzed the public sequencing data and kept in-frame beta chains. CDR3 protein duplicates are merged, each entry listing the most common genes and DNA. TCRdb, not the original authors, processed these V and J calls. The sample has about 670,000 distinct CDR3 sequences on record, under 65% of them singletons. The leading ten clones occupy approximately 13% of the sample.

The TCR originated in a woman at least 80 years old in good health. The rearrangement combines TRBV18 with TRBJ1-5; tentative D gene TRBD1, with 6 bases matching. Material: blood. The CDR3 reads CASSPPGDTLKHF. The nucleotide sequence is given as TGTGCCAGCTCACCGCCCGGGGACACCCTTAAGCATTTT.